This record concerns one T cell receptor (beta chain) sequence. The antigen is not known. No DNA is shown, since the ends of the CDR3 on it are uncertain; the CDR3 is the one TCRdb lists. TCRdb recomputed calls from the reads with MiXCR, one row per CDR3 protein. This table has hundreds of thousands of distinct CDR3 sequences, around 30% appearing once. From germline, CDR1 is MDHEN and CDR2 SYDVKM. With termini counted, the CDR3 has 17 amino acids. This record belongs to a study of T cell repertoires in cytomegalovirus infection. Points from the study as a whole: Cumulated frequencies of public TCR beta families served to identify carriers of CMV plus the relevant HLA.

The chain combines TRBV28 with TRBJ1-2. The sequence was collected from a human donor in good health (CMV status not recorded). Some clones in this sample may be carry-over from other donors' samples. The specimen was cultured PBMCs, collected from culture after CMV antigen stimulation. CDR3 residues: CASSLPWGAGTIQFCTF.